A selection of T cell receptor beta chains follows, all from one sample in a study of shared clonotypes between healthy human individuals. Assay used: immunoSEQ multiplex PCR; TCRdb lists only in-frame clones, some missing. The sample gives around 1.1 million clones, about four fifths of which show up once; 0.6% to 0.75% is in the top ten. The sample consisted of memory CD4+ T cells from PBMCs. These receptors were collected from a young man in good health. Some clones in this sample may be carry-over from other donors' samples. CDR3s include the opening cysteine and the closing phenylalanine or tryptophan. A D gene is named only where the DNA matches it firmly. The size field is filled for only some rows; it gives once, few, many or a size class.

V gene: TRBV7-2; D gene: .; J gene: TRBJ2-7; clone size: .; CDR3 protein: CASGELVLGYEQYF; CDR3 DNA: TGTGCCAGCGGGGAACTAGTTCTTGGCTACGAGCAGTACTTC
V gene: TRBV19; D gene: TRBD1; J gene: TRBJ2-7; clone size: .; CDR3 protein: CASSLLPGQGTYEQYF; CDR3 DNA: TGTGCCAGTAGTCTACTCCCTGGACAGGGAACCTACGAGCAGTACTTC
V gene: TRBV6-4; D gene: TRBD2; J gene: TRBJ2-1; clone size: once; CDR3 protein: CASSEAAGVYEQFF; CDR3 DNA: TGTGCCAGCAGTGAGGCGGCGGGAGTGTATGAGCAGTTCTTC
V gene: TRBV5-6; D gene: .; J gene: TRBJ2-7; clone size: .; CDR3 protein: CASSSVRYEQYF; CDR3 DNA: TGTGCCAGCAGCTCGGTACGATACGAGCAGTACTTC
V gene: TRBV7-9; D gene: TRBD1; J gene: TRBJ1-3; clone size: few; CDR3 protein: CASFWTGGNTIYF; CDR3 DNA: TGTGCCAGCTTTTGGACAGGAGGAAACACCATATATTTT
V gene: TRBV29-1; D gene: .; J gene: TRBJ2-5; clone size: .; CDR3 protein: CSAHRVEETQYF; CDR3 DNA: TGCAGCGCCCACAGGGTCGAAGAGACCCAGTACTTC
V gene: TRBV5-1; D gene: TRBD2; J gene: TRBJ2-1; clone size: .; CDR3 protein: CASRVAGAYNEQFF; CDR3 DNA: TGCGCCAGCAGAGTAGCGGGAGCCTACAATGAGCAGTTCTTC
V gene: TRBV28; D gene: .; J gene: TRBJ2-7; clone size: .; CDR3 protein: CASSISYEQYF; CDR3 DNA: TGTGCCAGCAGTATTAGCTACGAGCAGTACTTC
V gene: TRBV6-5; D gene: TRBD2; J gene: TRBJ2-1; clone size: .; CDR3 protein: CASSYRLAGYNEQFF; CDR3 DNA: TGTGCCAGCAGTTACAGATTAGCGGGATACAATGAGCAGTTCTTC
V gene: TRBV7-9; D gene: TRBD1; J gene: TRBJ1-1; clone size: few; CDR3 protein: CASSLGQGTEAFF; CDR3 DNA: TGTGCCAGCAGCTTAGGACAGGGCACTGAAGCTTTCTTT
V gene: TRBV7-9; D gene: .; J gene: TRBJ2-1; clone size: .; CDR3 protein: CASSLVSEYNEQFF; CDR3 DNA: TGTGCCAGCAGCTTAGTATCGGAATACAATGAGCAGTTCTTC
V gene: TRBV2; D gene: TRBD1; J gene: TRBJ1-2; clone size: .; CDR3 protein: CASLRDRGGMRGYTF; CDR3 DNA: TGTGCCAGCCTTCGGGACAGGGGCGGGATGCGTGGCTACACCTTC
V gene: TRBV30; D gene: .; J gene: TRBJ2-5; clone size: .; CDR3 protein: CAWSETGVETQYF; CDR3 DNA: TGTGCCTGGAGTGAGACCGGCGTAGAGACCCAGTACTTC
V gene: TRBV6-6; D gene: .; J gene: TRBJ1-4; clone size: .; CDR3 protein: CASSYSMSGGGEKLFF; CDR3 DNA: TGTGCCAGCAGTTACTCGATGTCGGGAGGCGGTGAAAAACTGTTTTTT
V gene: TRBV10-3; D gene: .; J gene: TRBJ1-1; clone size: .; CDR3 protein: CAISGPTANTEAFF; CDR3 DNA: TGTGCCATCAGTGGCCCGACGGCTAACACTGAAGCTTTCTTT
V gene: TRBV30; D gene: .; J gene: TRBJ2-2; clone size: .; CDR3 protein: CAWSAQYTGELFF; CDR3 DNA: TGTGCCTGGAGTGCCCAGTACACCGGGGAGCTGTTTTTT
V gene: TRBV2; D gene: TRBD2; J gene: TRBJ2-7; clone size: .; CDR3 protein: CASSHGLAGQNEQYF; CDR3 DNA: TGTGCCAGCAGCCACGGACTAGCGGGACAAAACGAGCAGTACTTC
V gene: TRBV25-1; D gene: TRBD1; J gene: TRBJ1-2; clone size: .; CDR3 protein: CASSQGARAGYTF; CDR3 DNA: TGTGCCAGCAGTCAGGGGGCTCGGGCTGGCTACACCTTC
V gene: TRBV4-3; D gene: .; J gene: TRBJ2-1; clone size: few; CDR3 protein: CASSQAQGFRPNEQFF; CDR3 DNA: TGCGCCAGCAGCCAAGCACAGGGCTTCAGGCCCAATGAGCAGTTCTTC
V gene: TRBV7-2; D gene: .; J gene: TRBJ2-5; clone size: .; CDR3 protein: CASSSPAVFGGTQYF; CDR3 DNA: TGTGCCAGCAGCTCCCCTGCGGTGTTTGGGGGGACCCAGTACTTC
V gene: TRBV5-1; D gene: .; J gene: TRBJ2-5; clone size: once; CDR3 protein: CASSTIGRETQYF; CDR3 DNA: TGCGCCAGCAGCACAATAGGACGGGAGACCCAGTACTTC
V gene: TRBV19; D gene: TRBD2; J gene: TRBJ2-1; clone size: .; CDR3 protein: CASSIVPGLAGGPWQFF; CDR3 DNA: TGTGCCAGTAGTATTGTCCCGGGACTAGCGGGAGGGCCGTGGCAGTTCTTC
V gene: TRBV2; D gene: TRBD1; J gene: TRBJ1-5; clone size: .; CDR3 protein: CASSSTGTEGGPQHF; CDR3 DNA: TGTGCCAGCAGTAGTACCGGGACAGAGGGGGGGCCCCAGCATTTT
V gene: TRBV4-1; D gene: .; J gene: TRBJ1-1; clone size: .; CDR3 protein: CASIPGGEGKGTEAFF; CDR3 DNA: TGCGCCAGCATACCAGGCGGCGAGGGAAAGGGCACTGAAGCTTTCTTT
V gene: TRBV5-1; D gene: .; J gene: TRBJ2-7; clone size: .; CDR3 protein: CASSPGRVLPRSYEQYF; CDR3 DNA: TGCGCCAGCAGCCCGGGTCGGGTCCTCCCGCGGTCCTACGAGCAGTACTTC